The 29 T cell receptor beta chains listed next were all sequenced from one sample in a study of cytomegalovirus exposure and HLA in healthy donors. The study ran its PCR with 60 Vbeta and 13 Jbeta primers. TCRdb keeps only in-frame clones here, not all; method: immunoSEQ multiplex PCR. The sample spans some 76,000 clones; the ten largest clones claim about 0.83%. Source material: PBMCs. These receptors were taken from a boy aged 5-17 years in good health and CMV-seronegative.

V gene TRBV18 combines with J gene TRBJ1-4; 11 bases map to TRBD1. From germline, CDR1 is KGHSH and CDR2 LQKENI. With 0 bases clipped from V and 2 bases from J, the junction kept 5 bases outside the gene matches. The CDR3 totals 18 residues. The CDR3 nucleotides are TGTGCCAGCTCACCACCCCGGGACAGGGGGAGCACTAATGAAAAACTGTTTTTT. Translating it yields CASSPPRDRGSTNEKLFF.

The J gene is TRBJ1-2, the V gene TRBV25-1; 8 bases are a match to TRBD1. Germline V gives CDR1 MGHDK, CDR2 SYGVNS. V trimming: 6 bases; J trimming: 2 bases; junction bases outside the gene matches: 8. The CDR3 is made up of 15 amino acids. CDR3: CASSPWDRLNYGYTF. In nucleotides, the CDR3 is TGTGCCAGCAGCCCCTGGGACAGGTTAAACTATGGCTACACCTTC.

The chain employs TRBV15 and TRBJ2-7, with a weak D call TRBD1 (5 bases). CDR3 length: 14 residues. V was clipped by 3 bases and J by 7 bases, with 16 bases between them. Germline loops: CDR1 LNHNV, CDR2 YYDKDF (reference sequence). Here the CDR3 DNA reads TGTGCCACCAGCAGGGATACAGGTCTGGGAGAGCAGTACTTC. Residues: CATSRDTGLGEQYF.

J is TRBJ2-7 and V is TRBV11-3; TRBD1 matches 7 bases. V trimming: 3 bases; J trimming: 10 bases; junction bases outside the gene matches: 6. Germline CDR1 and CDR2: SGHNT and YENEEA. The CDR3 loop spans 12 amino acids. The CDR3 here is CASSLRGRKQYF. The DNA of the CDR3 is TGTGCCAGCAGCTTGAGGGGGCGCAAACAGTACTTC.

The chain recombines TRBV4-2 with TRBJ1-2; 10 bases align to TRBD1. Trimming removed 4 bases from V and 6 bases from J; junction bases left unmatched: 11. The CDR3 runs to 16 residues. The germline gives CDR1 LGHNA, CDR2 YNFKEQ. The CDR3 spells CASSPSGGTGDHGYTF. The CDR3 region has the DNA TGTGCCAGCAGCCCCTCCGGTGGGACAGGGGACCATGGCTACACCTTC.

This CDR3 is CASTLPGFVAEAFF. CDR3 sequence (DNA): TGTGCCAGCACCCTCCCCGGGTTCGTAGCTGAAGCTTTCTTT. V usage is TRBV7-9 and J usage is TRBJ1-1, with unresolved D. The CDR3 contains 14 residues. V was clipped by 7 bases and J by 6 bases, with 18 bases between them. Per germline, CDR1 SEHNR and CDR2 FQNEAQ (reference sequence).

The V call is TRBV7-9, the J call TRBJ2-1; 7 bases line up with TRBD1. Germline V CDR1 and CDR2: SEHNR, FQNEAQ (reference sequence). This CDR3 has 16 amino acids. J lost 3 bases, V lost 5 bases, and 10 bases had no gene match. DNA of the CDR3: TGTGCCAGCAGCAATGGAAGGGGGCCAAACTACAATGAGCAGTTCTTC. Amino acid sequence: CASSNGRGPNYNEQFF.

The chain recombines TRBV9 with TRBJ1-1; D is undetermined. Germline lookup yields CDR1 SGDLS and CDR2 YYNGEE. The CDR3 extends over 17 amino acids. Trimming took off 3 bases at V and 2 bases at J, with 20 bases between the two ends. The DNA for the CDR3 is TGTGCCAGCAGCGAAAGCCCTCGTCCGAGCGGTAACACTGAAGCTTTCTTT. This sequence encodes CASSESPRPSGNTEAFF.

J is TRBJ2-7 and V is TRBV2; 9 nucleotides line up with TRBD2. V lost 6 bases, J lost 6 bases, and 3 bases stayed unmatched. The CDR3 is 12 residues long. Germline V lookup: CDR1 SNHLY, CDR2 FYNNEI. The CDR3 DNA reads TGTGCCAGCAGGCGGGAGGGGTCCGAGCAGTACTTC. It encodes CASRREGSEQYF. Full variable domain (outside the CDR3, taken from reference TRBV2 and TRBJ2-7): EPEVTQTPSHQVTQMGQEVILRCVPISNHLYFYWYRQILGQKVEFLVSFYNNEISEKSEIFDDQFSVERPDGSNFTLKIRSTKLEDSAMYFCASRREGSEQYFGPGTRLTVT.

CDR3 loop: CASSLDRSSYEQYF. CDR3 coding DNA: TGCGCCAGCAGCCTGGACAGGTCCTCCTACGAGCAGTACTTC. The chain combines TRBV4-3 with TRBJ2-7; 7 nucleotides agree with TRBD1. Germline V CDR1 and CDR2: LGHNA, YSLEER. Trimming took 4 bases from V and 0 from J; bases not matched to a gene: 3. The CDR3 runs to 14 residues.

V and J are TRBV11-3 and TRBJ2-7; weak D call: TRBD2 (5 bases). Germline V lookup: CDR1 SGHNT, CDR2 YENEEA. Trimming shortened V by 0 bases and J by 2 bases, and 11 bases separated the two germline ends. This CDR3 comprises 15 residues. CDR3 region: CASSLDPSGAYEQYF. CDR3 in DNA: TGTGCCAGCAGCTTAGATCCAAGCGGTGCCTACGAGCAGTACTTC.

This sequence joins TRBV6-1 and TRBJ2-4; TRBD1 is a possible D gene (6 bases). This CDR3 contains 13 residues. The germline V and J ends were trimmed by 7 bases and 7 bases, with 14 bases remaining between them. Germline-derived CDR1 and CDR2 are MNHNS and SASEGT. DNA of the CDR3: TGTGCCAGCACCTACTATGGACAGAACATTCAGTACTTC. Its protein product is CASTYYGQNIQYF.

This rearrangement joins TRBV4-1 to TRBJ2-1; 12 bases fit TRBD2. J was trimmed by 7 bases and V by 0 bases; bases with no gene match: 7. This CDR3 comprises 17 residues. The germline V gene encodes CDR1 MGHRA and CDR2 YSYEKL. The CDR3 DNA reads as TGCGCCAGCAGCCAAGATCAAGGACTAGCGGGATTTAATGAGCAGTTCTTC. Residues: CASSQDQGLAGFNEQFF.

Note on this clone: This same CDR3 is encoded by further DNA sequences in the sample. The V call is TRBV13, the J call TRBJ1-1; D is uncertain. From germline, CDR1 is PRHDT and CDR2 FYEKMQ (reference sequence). This CDR3 comprises 15 residues. V was trimmed by 0 bases and J by 0 bases, leaving 8 bases between them. CDR3 residues: CASSLGLVMNTEAFF. CDR3 nucleotides: TGTGCCAGCAGCTTAGGCCTCGTTATGAACACTGAAGCTTTCTTT.

The genes are TRBV7-9 and TRBJ2-2; a weak D match, TRBD2 (5 bases). The CDR3 runs to 14 residues. Germline CDR1 is SEHNR and CDR2 is FQNEAQ (reference sequence). Trimming stripped 4 bases from V and 4 bases from J, with 10 bases between. The CDR3 nucleotides read TGTGCCAGCAGCTCAGGACTGGCCACCGGGGAGCTGTTTTTT. Translation gives CASSSGLATGELFF.

The V gene is TRBV5-6, the J gene TRBJ2-3, with D tentatively TRBD1 (6 bases). Trimming cost V 3 bases and J 10 bases, with 18 bases left between them. Germline V gene lookup returns CDR1 SGHDT and CDR2 YYEEEE. The CDR3 runs to 14 residues. The CDR3 bases are TGTGCCAGCAGCTCGTACAGGGAAGAGGGATCGCAGTATTTT. Translation gives CASSSYREEGSQYF.

The chain links TRBV4-1 to TRBJ2-7, with 13 bases fitting TRBD2. V was pared by 0 bases and J by 9 bases, with 5 bases of the junction left unmatched. The CDR3 covers 15 residues. The germline CDR1 and CDR2 sequences are MGHRA and YSYEKL. The DNA for the CDR3 is TGCGCCAGCAGCCAAGATCGGACTAGCGGGAGACGGCAGTACTTC. As protein: CASSQDRTSGRRQYF.

The chain couples TRBV7-9 to TRBJ2-1, with TRBD1 matching over 7 bases. CDR1 and CDR2 from the germline V gene are SEHNR and FQNEAQ (reference sequence). This CDR3 has 15 residues. With V trimmed by 2 bases and J by 8 bases, 9 bases remained unmatched. CDR3: CASSLLSGGVDEQFF. The CDR3 bases are TGTGCCAGCAGCTTATTGTCAGGGGGAGTCGATGAGCAGTTCTTC.

The chain couples TRBV27 to TRBJ1-2, with 10 bases fitting TRBD1. The CDR3 has 15 residues. Per the germline V gene, CDR1 is MNHEY and CDR2 is SMNVEV (reference sequence). V dropped 3 bases and J dropped 4; count of bases not matched to a gene: 5. The CDR3 DNA is TGTGCCAGCAGTTTCCGGACAGGGGGGATCTATGGCTACACCTTC. Translated, it gives CASSFRTGGIYGYTF.

J is TRBJ2-6 and V is TRBV9; 9 bases are a match to TRBD1. Trimming removed 3 bases from V and 2 bases from J; junction bases left unmatched: 9. The CDR3 is made up of 18 amino acids. CDR1 SGDLS and CDR2 YYNGEE come from the germline V gene. The DNA of the CDR3 is TGTGCCAGCAGCGAGGCCGGGACAGGGTTGGCTGGGGCCAACGTCCTGACTTTC. As protein: CASSEAGTGLAGANVLTF.

V is TRBV18 and J is TRBJ1-5; 7 bases line up with TRBD1. This CDR3 region has 16 residues. V gave up 4 bases and J gave up 3 bases; unmatched junction bases: 9. Germline V gives CDR1 KGHSH, CDR2 LQKENI. CDR3 amino acids: CASSLFTGQNNQPQHF. The CDR3, as DNA: TGTGCCAGCTCACTTTTCACGGGACAGAACAATCAGCCCCAGCATTTT.

The V call is TRBV6-1, the J call TRBJ1-1, with 7 nucleotides matching TRBD1. The CDR3 is 14 residues long. Germline CDR1 reads MNHNS; CDR2 reads SASEGT. V gave up 6 bases and J gave up 4 bases; unmatched junction bases: 8. CDR3 in amino acids: CASSEQTGFTEAFF. The CDR3 bases are TGTGCCAGCAGCGAACAGACAGGGTTCACTGAAGCTTTCTTT.

The V and J genes are TRBV7-9 and TRBJ2-1; TRBD2 matches at 7 bases. V lost 3 bases to trimming and J lost 7 bases; unmatched junction nucleotides: 3. Germline V gives CDR1 SEHNR, CDR2 FQNEAQ (reference sequence). The CDR3 runs 13 residues. CDR3 sequence (DNA): TGTGCCAGCAGCTTGGGCGGGAGTAATGAGCAGTTCTTC. Translating gives CASSLGGSNEQFF.

The chain couples TRBV27 to TRBJ2-7, with D perhaps matching TRBD1 (6 bases). CDR1 is MNHEY, CDR2 SMNVEV, per germline (reference sequence). There are 15 residues in the CDR3. V was clipped by 7 bases and J by 0 bases, with 16 bases between them. CDR3 in DNA: TGTGCCAGCATTCTACAGGGTTTCGGCTCCTACGAGCAGTACTTC. Translated, it gives CASILQGFGSYEQYF.

The CDR3, as DNA: TGTGCCAGTAGTGCCATGCGGGGCTCCTACAATGAGCAGTTCTTC. It translates to CASSAMRGSYNEQFF. This chain joins TRBV19 and TRBJ2-1; maybe TRBD2 (6 bases). Germline V gives CDR1 LNHDA, CDR2 SQIVND (reference sequence). Between the trimmed V and J ends, which lost 5 bases and 0 bases, there was a span of 11 bases. The CDR3 is 15 amino acids.

The chain employs TRBV19 and TRBJ2-7; 8 bases map to TRBD1. J was trimmed by 6 bases and V by 4 bases; bases with no gene match: 14. The CDR3 covers 16 residues. Per the germline V gene, CDR1 is LNHDA and CDR2 is SQIVND (reference sequence). The CDR3 spells CASSTILQGAAGEQYF. In nucleotides, the CDR3 is TGTGCCAGTAGTACGATTCTGCAGGGGGCGGCGGGCGAGCAGTACTTC.

The V gene is TRBV7-9, the J gene TRBJ2-1; 9 bases line up with TRBD2. V trimming: 5 bases; J trimming: 7 bases; junction bases outside the gene matches: 9. Germline assignment: CDR1 SEHNR and CDR2 FQNEAQ (reference sequence). The CDR3 runs to 15 residues. CDR3 residues: CASSPIAGVRNEQFF. DNA for the CDR3: TGTGCCAGCAGCCCGATAGCGGGAGTGCGAAATGAGCAGTTCTTC.

The rearrangement joins TRBV2 to TRBJ1-5; the match to TRBD1 covers 7 bases. The CDR3 is 16 amino acids. Per germline, CDR1 SNHLY and CDR2 FYNNEI. V trimming: 7 bases; J trimming: 6 bases; junction bases outside the gene matches: 15. CDR3 protein: CASTASGQKGSQPQHF. CDR3 nucleotides: TGTGCCAGCACCGCCTCGGGACAGAAGGGAAGTCAGCCCCAGCATTTT. The full variable domain, completed using reference TRBV2 and TRBJ1-5, is EPEVTQTPSHQVTQMGQEVILRCVPISNHLYFYWYRQILGQKVEFLVSFYNNEISEKSEIFDDQFSVERPDGSNFTLKIRSTKLEDSAMYFCASTASGQKGSQPQHFGDGTRLSIL.

The chain joins TRBV9 to TRBJ1-1; D possibly corresponds to TRBD1 (5 bases). The germline gives CDR1 SGDLS, CDR2 YYNGEE. This CDR3 spans 14 amino acids. Deletions cut 3 bases from V and 2 bases from J, with 11 bases between. CDR3 DNA sequence: TGTGCCAGCAGCGGACGCGGGGCCAACACTGAAGCTTTCTTT. Translating it yields CASSGRGANTEAFF. Looking up the rest from reference TRBV9 and TRBJ1-1 gives the full variable domain: DSGVTQTPKHLITATGQRVTLRCSPRSGDLSVYWYQQSLDQGLQFLIQYYNGEERAKGNILERFSAQQFPDLHSELNLSSLELGDSALYFCASSGRGANTEAFFGQGTRLTVV.